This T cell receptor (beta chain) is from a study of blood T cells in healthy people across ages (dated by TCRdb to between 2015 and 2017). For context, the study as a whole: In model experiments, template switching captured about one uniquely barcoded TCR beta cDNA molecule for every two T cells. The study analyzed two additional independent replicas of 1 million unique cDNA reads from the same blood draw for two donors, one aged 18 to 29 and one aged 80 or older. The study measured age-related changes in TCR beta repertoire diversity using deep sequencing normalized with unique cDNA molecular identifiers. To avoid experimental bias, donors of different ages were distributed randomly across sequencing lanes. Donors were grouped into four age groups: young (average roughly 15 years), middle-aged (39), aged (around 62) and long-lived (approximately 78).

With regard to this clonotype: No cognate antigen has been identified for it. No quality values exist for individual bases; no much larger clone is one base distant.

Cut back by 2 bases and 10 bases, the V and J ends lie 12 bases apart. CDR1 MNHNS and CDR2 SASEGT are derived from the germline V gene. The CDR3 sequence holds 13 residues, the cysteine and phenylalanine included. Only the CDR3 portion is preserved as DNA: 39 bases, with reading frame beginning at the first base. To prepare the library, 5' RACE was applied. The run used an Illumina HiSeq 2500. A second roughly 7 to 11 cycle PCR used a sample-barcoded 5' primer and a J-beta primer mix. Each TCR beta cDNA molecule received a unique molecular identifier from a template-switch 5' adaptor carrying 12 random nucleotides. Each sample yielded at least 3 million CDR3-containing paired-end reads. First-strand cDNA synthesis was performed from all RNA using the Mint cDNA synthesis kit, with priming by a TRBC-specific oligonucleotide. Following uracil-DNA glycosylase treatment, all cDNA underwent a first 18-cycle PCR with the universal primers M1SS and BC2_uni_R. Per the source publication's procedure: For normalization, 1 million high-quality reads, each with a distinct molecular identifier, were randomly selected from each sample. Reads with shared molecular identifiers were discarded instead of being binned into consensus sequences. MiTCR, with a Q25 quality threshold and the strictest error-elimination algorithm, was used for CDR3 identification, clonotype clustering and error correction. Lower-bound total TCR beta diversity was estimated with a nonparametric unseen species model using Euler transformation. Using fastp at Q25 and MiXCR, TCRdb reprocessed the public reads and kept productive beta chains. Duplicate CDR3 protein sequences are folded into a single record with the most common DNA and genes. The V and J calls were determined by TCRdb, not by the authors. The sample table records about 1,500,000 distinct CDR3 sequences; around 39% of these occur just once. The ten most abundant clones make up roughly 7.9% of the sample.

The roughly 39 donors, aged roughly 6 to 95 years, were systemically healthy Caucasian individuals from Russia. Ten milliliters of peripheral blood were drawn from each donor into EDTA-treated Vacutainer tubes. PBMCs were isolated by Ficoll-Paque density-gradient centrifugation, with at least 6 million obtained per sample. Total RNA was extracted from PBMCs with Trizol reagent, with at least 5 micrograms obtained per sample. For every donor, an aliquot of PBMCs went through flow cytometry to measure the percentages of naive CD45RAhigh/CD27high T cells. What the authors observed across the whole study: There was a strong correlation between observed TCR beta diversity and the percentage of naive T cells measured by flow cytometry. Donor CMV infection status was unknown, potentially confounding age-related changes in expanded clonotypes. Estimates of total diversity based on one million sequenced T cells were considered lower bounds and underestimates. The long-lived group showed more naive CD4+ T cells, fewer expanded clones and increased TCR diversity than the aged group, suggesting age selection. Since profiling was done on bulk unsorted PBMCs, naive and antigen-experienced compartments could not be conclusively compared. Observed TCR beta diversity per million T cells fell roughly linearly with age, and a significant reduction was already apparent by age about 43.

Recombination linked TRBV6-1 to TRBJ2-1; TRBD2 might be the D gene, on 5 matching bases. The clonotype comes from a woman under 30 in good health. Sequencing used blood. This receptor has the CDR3 CASSELAGLEQFF. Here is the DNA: TGTGCCAGCAGTGAACTAGCTGGTCTAGAGCAGTTCTTC.